These 2 T cell receptor beta chains share one sample of origin, sequenced in a study of blood T cell repertoires in COVID-19. Sequencing used immunoSEQ multiplex PCR; TCRdb keeps in-frame clones, though not all of them. This table holds roughly 330,000 clones, 75% to 90% found once. The sequencing input was PBMCs or T cells enriched from blood (not recorded which). The receptors originated from a man aged 25 to 45 who had recovered from COVID-19.

J is TRBJ1-6 and V is TRBV6-4; D is undetermined. The germline gives CDR1 MRHNA, CDR2 SNTAGT. V gave up 11 bases and J gave up 3 bases, with 26 bases separating them. This CDR3 comprises 18 residues. CDR3 sequence reads: CAGRHDYLAVLYNSPLHF. DNA for the CDR3: TGTGCCGGACGCCACGATTATCTAGCCGTCCTCTATAATTCACCCCTCCACTTT.

This chain uses TRBV7-9 with TRBJ1-6; the D gene is possibly TRBD1 (5 bases). CDR3 length: 17 residues. Germline V gene lookup returns CDR1 SEHNR and CDR2 FQNEAQ (reference sequence). The V end lost 8 bases, the J end lost 7 bases, and 24 bases lay between the germline ends. This CDR3 is CASLPPAGGAGNSPLHF. The CDR3 region has the DNA TGTGCCAGCCTCCCCCCCGCGGGGGGTGCTGGAAATTCACCCCTCCACTTT.